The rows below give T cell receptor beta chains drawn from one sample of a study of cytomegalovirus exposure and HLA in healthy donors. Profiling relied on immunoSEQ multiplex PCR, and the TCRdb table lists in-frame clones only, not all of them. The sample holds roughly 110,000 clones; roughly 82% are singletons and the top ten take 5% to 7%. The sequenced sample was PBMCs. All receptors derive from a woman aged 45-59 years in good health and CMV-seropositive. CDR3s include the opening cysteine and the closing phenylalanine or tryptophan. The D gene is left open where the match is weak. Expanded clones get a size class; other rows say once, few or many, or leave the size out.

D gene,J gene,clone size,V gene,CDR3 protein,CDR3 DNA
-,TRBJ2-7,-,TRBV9,CASSVGQGIYEQYF,TGTGCCAGCAGCGTAGGGCAGGGCATCTACGAGCAGTACTTC
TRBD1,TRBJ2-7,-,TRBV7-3,CASSSGTGVDEQYF,TGTGCCAGCAGTTCCGGGACAGGGGTGGACGAGCAGTACTTC
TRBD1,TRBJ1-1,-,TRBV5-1,CASSLLGTGTTNTEAFF,TGCGCCAGCAGCTTGTTAGGGACAGGGACGACGAACACTGAAGCTTTCTTT
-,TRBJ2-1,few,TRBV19,CASSISGGGHTYYNEQFF,TGTGCCAGTAGTATTTCTGGGGGGGGGCACACCTACTACAATGAGCAGTTCTTC
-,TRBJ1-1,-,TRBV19,CASSTTDDAFF,TGTGCCAGTAGTACGACAGATGACGCTTTCTTT
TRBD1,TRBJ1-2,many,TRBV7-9,CASSSPGQGTYGYTF,TGTGCCAGCAGCTCACCGGGACAGGGGACCTATGGCTACACCTTC
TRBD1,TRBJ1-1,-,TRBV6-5,CASSYSGTATEAFF,TGTGCCAGCAGTTACTCCGGGACAGCCACTGAAGCTTTCTTT
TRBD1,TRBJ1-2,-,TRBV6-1,CASSDNVQDRVTF,TGTGCCAGCAGTGATAATGTTCAGGACAGGGTCACCTTC
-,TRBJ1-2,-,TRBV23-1,CASSQPGSYYGYTF,TGCGCCAGCAGTCAACCGGGGAGCTACTATGGCTACACCTTC
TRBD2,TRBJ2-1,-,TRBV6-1,CASSGIAGGSNEQFF,TGTGCCAGCAGTGGGATAGCGGGGGGATCCAATGAGCAGTTCTTC
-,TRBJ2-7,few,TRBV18,CASSLTGRTGPYEQYF,TGTGCCAGCTCACTCACAGGTCGTACAGGTCCCTACGAGCAGTACTTC
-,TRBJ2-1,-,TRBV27,CASSALGNEQFF,TGTGCCAGCAGTGCACTAGGCAATGAGCAGTTCTTC
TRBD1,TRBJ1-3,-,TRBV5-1,CASSLDGQGSGNTIYF,TGCGCCAGCAGCTTGGATGGACAGGGCTCTGGAAACACCATATATTTT
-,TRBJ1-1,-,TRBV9,CASSQGHLTEAFF,TGTGCCAGCAGCCAGGGACACCTCACTGAAGCTTTCTTT
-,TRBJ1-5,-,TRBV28,CASRDGGSQPQHF,TGTGCCAGCAGGGACGGGGGTTCTCAGCCCCAGCATTTT
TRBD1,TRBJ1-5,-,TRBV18,CASSEGQDQPQHF,TGTGCCAGCTCGGAGGGACAGGATCAGCCCCAGCATTTT
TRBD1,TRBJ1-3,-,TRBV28,CAGQGASGNTIYF,TGTGCCGGTCAGGGGGCCTCTGGAAACACCATATATTTT
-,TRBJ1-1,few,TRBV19,CASSTGIRRGYYTEAFF,TGTGCCAGTAGTACTGGGATCCGCAGGGGATATTACACTGAAGCTTTCTTT
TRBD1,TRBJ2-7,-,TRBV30,CAWNRDRGIYEQYF,TGTGCCTGGAACCGGGACAGGGGAATTTACGAGCAGTACTTC
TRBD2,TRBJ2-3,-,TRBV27,CASSRRLAGGKDTQYF,TGTGCCAGCAGCCGACGACTAGCGGGGGGGAAAGATACGCAGTATTTT
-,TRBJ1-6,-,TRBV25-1,CASGLGQNSYNSPLHF,TGTGCCAGCGGATTGGGGCAGAACTCCTATAATTCACCCCTCCACTTT
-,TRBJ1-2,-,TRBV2,CASSSGQTYGYTF,TGTGCCAGCAGTTCTGGACAGACGTATGGCTACACCTTC
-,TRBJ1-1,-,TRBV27,CASSLVQGESEAFF,TGTGCCAGCAGTTTAGTACAGGGTGAGAGTGAAGCTTTCTTT
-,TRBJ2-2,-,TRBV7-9,CASSSRTAGELFF,TGTGCCAGCAGCTCTAGGACAGCCGGGGAGCTGTTTTTT
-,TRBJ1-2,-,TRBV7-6,CASSSGGQGLNYGYTF,TGTGCCAGCAGCTCGGGTGGGCAGGGACTTAACTATGGCTACACCTTC
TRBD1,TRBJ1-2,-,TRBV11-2,CASSHGTANYGYTF,TGTGCCAGCAGCCACGGGACAGCTAACTATGGCTACACCTTC
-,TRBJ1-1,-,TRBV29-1,CSAIRVRTEAFF,TGCAGCGCCATTCGGGTTAGAACTGAAGCTTTCTTT
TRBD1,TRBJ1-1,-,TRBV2,CASSERYKNRGTEAFF,TGTGCCAGCAGTGAACGGTATAAGAACAGGGGAACTGAAGCTTTCTTT
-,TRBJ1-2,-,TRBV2,CASSEGRTRAYGYTF,TGTGCCAGCAGTGAAGGTCGGACTCGAGCTTATGGCTACACCTTC